The 15 T cell receptor beta chains below come from one sample, sequenced in a study of blood T cells in healthy people across ages. Through a sample-barcoded 5' primer and a J-beta primer mix, a second PCR was run for 7 to 11 cycles. TCRdb re-analysed the 5' RACE reads in MiXCR, keeping a single row per CDR3 protein. The table lists 760,000 or so distinct CDR3 sequences, just under 25% of them singletons. The data were also submitted as part of a second study, on T cells of mothers and their children.

The sample consisted of blood. All receptors come from a boy between 10 and 17 years old in good health.

The V and J genes are TRBV24-1 and TRBJ2-1; D is perhaps TRBD1 or TRBD2 (6 bases each). V was pared by 1 base and J by 4 bases, with 16 bases between. The germline gives CDR1 KGHDR, CDR2 SFDVKD. There are 17 residues in the CDR3. The CDR3 nucleotides read TGTGCCACCAGTGATTTAGCTATGGGGGGCTCGTACAATGAGCAGTTCTTC. Translating gives CATSDLAMGGSYNEQFF.

The V and J genes are TRBV7-9 and TRBJ1-2, with TRBD1 matching 12 bases. This CDR3 contains 14 residues. Germline V gene data show CDR1 as SEHNR and CDR2 as FQNEAQ (reference sequence). J gave up 8 bases and V 7 bases, and 8 bases lay outside the gene matches. In DNA, the CDR3 is TGTGCCAGCATGCCCTCTGGGACAGGGGGCGGCTACACCTTC. This translates into CASMPSGTGGGYTF.

This clonotype was detected a few times. The chain links TRBV12-3 or TRBV12-4 to TRBJ1-2, with D maybe TRBD1 (5 bases). CDR3 length: 15 amino acids. V gave up 6 bases and J gave up 4 bases, with 18 bases separating them. The CDR3 nucleotides read TGTGCCAGCAGACCGGGAGGGGCTGGGGGCTATGGCTACACCTTC. Amino acid sequence: CASRPGGAGGYGYTF.

The chain carries TRBV9 and TRBJ2-5, with D perhaps TRBD1 or TRBD2 (5 bases each). TRBJ2-7 matches the DNA end more closely, so the J call is doubtful. The CDR3 sequence is 14 residues long. CDR1 SGDLS and CDR2 YYNGEE come from the germline V gene. The chain's CDR3 is CASSVHGAAYEQYF. CDR3 coding DNA: TGTGCCAGCAGCGTCCACGGGGCCGCCTACGAGCAGTACTTC.

This clonotype was observed a handful of times. The V and J genes are TRBV2 and TRBJ2-5; D may be TRBD1 (6 bases). CDR1 SNHLY and CDR2 FYNNEI come from the germline V gene. Trimming stripped 8 bases from V and 0 bases from J, with 10 bases between. This CDR3 has 13 amino acids. The DNA for the CDR3 is TGTGCCAGCCGCGACAGGAACCAAGAGACCCAGTACTTC. Translated, it gives CASRDRNQETQYF. The whole variable domain, filled in from reference TRBV2 and TRBJ2-5, reads EPEVTQTPSHQVTQMGQEVILRCVPISNHLYFYWYRQILGQKVEFLVSFYNNEISEKSEIFDDQFSVERPDGSNFTLKIRSTKLEDSAMYFCASRDRNQETQYFGPGTRLLVL.

Only a few counts were recorded for this clonotype. This chain uses TRBV10-1 with TRBJ2-2, with 7 bases identical to TRBD2. Germline loops: CDR1 WNHNN, CDR2 SYGVQD (reference sequence). Trimming at V came to 5 bases and at J to 4 bases, leaving 7 bases not matched to a gene. The CDR3 sequence is 15 residues long. The CDR3 is CASSSGRAGTGELFF. The CDR3 DNA reads TGCGCCAGCAGTAGTGGGAGGGCCGGCACCGGGGAGCTGTTTTTT.

This clonotype has more than one count but fewer than ten. This sequence joins TRBV4-2 and TRBJ1-6; D remains ambiguous. Germline-derived CDR1 and CDR2 are LGHNA and YNFKEQ. Trimming cost V 0 bases and J 6 bases, with 15 bases left between them. This CDR3 spans 17 amino acids. The CDR3 sequence is CASSQDKAAAANSPLHF. In nucleotides, the CDR3 is TGTGCCAGCAGCCAAGATAAGGCGGCAGCGGCTAATTCACCCCTCCACTTT.

The rearrangement links TRBV29-1 to TRBJ1-1; 8 bases are shared with TRBD1. The J segment lost 2 bases and the V segment lost 8 bases, leaving 7 bases of the junction unmatched. The V gene's germline CDR1 is SQVTM and CDR2 ANQGSEA. CDR3 size: 13 residues. CDR3 DNA sequence: TGCAGCACCCAGGGGGCCGTTAACACTGAAGCTTTCTTT. Its protein product is CSTQGAVNTEAFF.

The CDR3 is CSARRGGVENTEAFF. DNA for the CDR3: TGCAGTGCCCGAAGGGGAGGGGTGGAGAACACTGAAGCTTTCTTT. This sequence joins TRBV20-1 and TRBJ1-1, with a weak D call TRBD1 (5 bases). Trimming removed 6 bases from V and 1 base from J, with 18 bases in between. The CDR3 has 15 amino acids. In germline, CDR1 is DFQATT, CDR2 SNEGSKA (reference sequence).

This clonotype was counted at least ten times. The J gene is TRBJ2-5, the V gene TRBV29-1, with D unclear. The CDR3 is 10 residues long. V lost 7 bases to trimming and J lost 5 bases, with 8 bases between them. CDR1 and CDR2 from the germline V gene are SQVTM and ANQGSEA. The CDR3 DNA reads TGCAGCGCCTATCGTGAGACCCAGTACTTC. Amino acid sequence: CSAYRETQYF. The full variable domain, with the rest looked up from reference TRBV29-1 and TRBJ2-5, is SAVISQKPSRDICQRGTSLTIQCQVDSQVTMMFWYRQQPGQSLTLIATANQGSEATYESGFVIDKFPISRPNLTFSTLTVSNMSPEDSSIYLCSAYRETQYFGPGTRLLVL.

V gene TRBV2 combines with J gene TRBJ2-3, with D possibly being TRBD1 (6 bases). The CDR3 loop spans 14 amino acids. CDR1 is SNHLY and CDR2 is FYNNEI in the germline V gene. Trimming cost V 6 bases and J 2 bases, with 12 bases left between them. The CDR3 DNA is TGTGCCAGCAGAGAGGACAGATACACAGATACGCAGTATTTT. Translation gives CASREDRYTDTQYF.

The gene calls are TRBV4-3 and TRBJ2-2; TRBD2 agrees at 10 bases. CDR1 is LGHNA and CDR2 is YSLEER in the germline V gene. This CDR3 contains 17 residues. V was clipped by 3 bases and J by 3 bases; unmatched bases: 7. The CDR3 bases are TGCGCCAGCAGCCACGGTTTTCTAGCGGGAGACACCGGGGAGCTGTTTTTT. Translating gives CASSHGFLAGDTGELFF.

This clonotype was seen more than once but under ten times. J is TRBJ2-7 and V is TRBV5-4; D is perhaps TRBD1 or TRBD2 (6 bases each). Germline V gives CDR1 SGHNT, CDR2 YYREEE (reference sequence). V shed 8 bases and J shed 7 bases, with 25 bases lying between them. There are 15 residues in the CDR3. In DNA, the CDR3 is TGTGCCAGTGCGCTGGGGGGCGGCCCTTATGAGGAGCAGTACTTC. Protein: CASALGGGPYEEQYF. Together with reference TRBV5-4 and TRBJ2-7, the CDR3 gives the full variable domain: ETGVTQSPTHLIKTRGQQVTLRCSSQSGHNTVSWYQQALGQGPQFIFQYYREEENGRGNFPPRFSGLQFPNYSSELNVNALELDDSALYLCASALGGGPYEEQYFGPGTRLTVT.

This clonotype was counted once. The CDR3 is CASSFSSSSNQPQHF. In DNA, the CDR3 is TGTGCCAGCAGTTTCTCCAGTAGTAGCAATCAGCCCCAGCATTTT. This chain connects TRBV6-6 to TRBJ1-5; D is unresolved. V dropped 4 bases and J dropped 0 bases, with 10 bases sitting between them. Germline V CDR1 and CDR2: MNHNY, SVGAGI (reference sequence). The CDR3 runs to 15 residues.

This clonotype was recorded a few times. This chain uses TRBV20-1 with TRBJ2-4; 10 bases are shared with TRBD1. CDR1 is DFQATT, CDR2 SNEGSKA, per germline (reference sequence). V shed 4 bases, J shed 8 bases, and the junction held 11 bases outside the gene matches. The CDR3 has 15 residues. In nucleotides, the CDR3 is TGCAGTGCTATACCCGGGACAGGGGTTTGGGACATTCAGTACTTC. This encodes CSAIPGTGVWDIQYF.